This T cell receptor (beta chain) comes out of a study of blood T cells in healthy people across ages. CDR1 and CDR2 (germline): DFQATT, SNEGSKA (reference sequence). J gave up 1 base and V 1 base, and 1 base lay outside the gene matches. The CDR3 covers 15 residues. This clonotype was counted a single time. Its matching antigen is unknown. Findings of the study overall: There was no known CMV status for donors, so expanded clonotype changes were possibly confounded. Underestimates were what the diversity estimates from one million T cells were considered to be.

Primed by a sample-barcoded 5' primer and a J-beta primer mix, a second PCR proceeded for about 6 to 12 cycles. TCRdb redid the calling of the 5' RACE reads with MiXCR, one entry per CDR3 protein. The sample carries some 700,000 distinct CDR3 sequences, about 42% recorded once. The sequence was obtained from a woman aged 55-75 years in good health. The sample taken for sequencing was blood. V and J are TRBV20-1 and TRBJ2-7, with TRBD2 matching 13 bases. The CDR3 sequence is CSARGGLAGSYEQYF. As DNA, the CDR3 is TGCAGTGCTAGAGGGGGACTAGCGGGGTCCTACGAGCAGTACTTC.